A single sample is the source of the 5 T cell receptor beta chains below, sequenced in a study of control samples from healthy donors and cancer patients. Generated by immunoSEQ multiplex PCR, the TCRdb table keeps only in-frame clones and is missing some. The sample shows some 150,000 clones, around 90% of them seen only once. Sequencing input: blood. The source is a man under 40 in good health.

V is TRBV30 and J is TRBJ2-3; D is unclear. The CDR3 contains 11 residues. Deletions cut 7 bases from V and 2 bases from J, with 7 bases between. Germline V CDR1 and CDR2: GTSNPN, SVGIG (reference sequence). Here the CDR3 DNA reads TGTGCCTCTGACGCCACAGATACGCAGTATTTT. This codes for CASDATDTQYF.

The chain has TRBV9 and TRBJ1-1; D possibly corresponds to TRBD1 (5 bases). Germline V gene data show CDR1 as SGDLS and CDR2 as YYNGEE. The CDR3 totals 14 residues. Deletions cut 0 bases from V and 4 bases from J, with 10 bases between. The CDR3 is CASSVASGITEAFF. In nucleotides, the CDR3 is TGTGCCAGCAGCGTAGCGTCAGGGATCACTGAAGCTTTCTTT.

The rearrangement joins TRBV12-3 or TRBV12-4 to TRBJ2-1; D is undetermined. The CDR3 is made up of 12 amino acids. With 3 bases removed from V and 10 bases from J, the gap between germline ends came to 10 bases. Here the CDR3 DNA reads TGTGCCAGCAGTTTCGTTGCGTGGGAGCAGTTCTTC. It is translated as CASSFVAWEQFF.

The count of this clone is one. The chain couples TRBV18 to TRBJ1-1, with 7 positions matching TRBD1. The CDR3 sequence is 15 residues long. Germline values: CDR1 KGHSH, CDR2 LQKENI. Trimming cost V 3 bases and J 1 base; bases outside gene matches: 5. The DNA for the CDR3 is TGTGCCAGCTCACCTACGGGACAGACGAACACTGAAGCTTTCTTT. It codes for CASSPTGQTNTEAFF.

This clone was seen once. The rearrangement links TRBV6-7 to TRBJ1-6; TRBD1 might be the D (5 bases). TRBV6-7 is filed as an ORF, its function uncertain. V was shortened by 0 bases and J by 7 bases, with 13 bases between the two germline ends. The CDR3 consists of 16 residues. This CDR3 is CASSYSTEWGNSPLHF. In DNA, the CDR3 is TGTGCCAGCAGTTACTCGACAGAATGGGGGAATTCACCCCTCCACTTT.